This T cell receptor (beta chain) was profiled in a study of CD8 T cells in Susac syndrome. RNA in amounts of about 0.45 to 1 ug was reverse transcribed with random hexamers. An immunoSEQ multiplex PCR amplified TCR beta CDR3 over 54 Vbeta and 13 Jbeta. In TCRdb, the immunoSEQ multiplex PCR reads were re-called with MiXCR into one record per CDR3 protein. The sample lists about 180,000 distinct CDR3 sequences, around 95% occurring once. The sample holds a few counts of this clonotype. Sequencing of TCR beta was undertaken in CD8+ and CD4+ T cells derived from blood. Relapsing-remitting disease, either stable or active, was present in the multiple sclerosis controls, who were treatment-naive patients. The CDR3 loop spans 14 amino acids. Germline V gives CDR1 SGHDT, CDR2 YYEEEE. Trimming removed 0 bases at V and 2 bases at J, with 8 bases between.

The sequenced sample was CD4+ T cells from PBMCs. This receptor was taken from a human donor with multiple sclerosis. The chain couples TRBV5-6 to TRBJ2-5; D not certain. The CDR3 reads CASSLVGPQETQYF. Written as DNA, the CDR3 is TGTGCCAGCAGCTTGGTAGGGCCACAAGAGACCCAGTACTTC.